This entry features one TCR beta chain sequence. J lost 5 bases, V lost 7 bases, and 9 bases had no gene match. From germline, CDR1 is LNHDA and CDR2 SQIVND (reference sequence). The CDR3 sequence is 15 residues long. The data were obtained in a study of blood T cell repertoires in COVID-19. About the research overall: Specimens from acute and convalescent COVID-19 originated in the United States, Italy and Spain.

Assay used: immunoSEQ multiplex PCR; TCRdb lists only in-frame clones, some missing. The data hold 200,000 to 250,000 clones, with approximately 81% observed a single time. The TCR sequence derives from a woman older than 75 with acute or convalescent COVID-19. Specimen: peripheral blood. The chain has TRBV19 and TRBJ1-5, with TRBD1 matching 9 bases. CDR3 sequence reads: CASTTGQGAYQPQHF. CDR3 sequence (DNA): TGTGCCAGTACTACGGGACAGGGCGCGTATCAGCCCCAGCATTTT. The full variable domain, with the rest looked up from reference TRBV19 and TRBJ1-5, is DGGITQSPKYLFRKEGQNVTLSCEQNLNHDAMYWYRQDPGQGLRLIYYSQIVNDFQKGDIAEGYSVSREKKESFPLTVTSAQKNPTAFYLCASTTGQGAYQPQHFGDGTRLSIL.